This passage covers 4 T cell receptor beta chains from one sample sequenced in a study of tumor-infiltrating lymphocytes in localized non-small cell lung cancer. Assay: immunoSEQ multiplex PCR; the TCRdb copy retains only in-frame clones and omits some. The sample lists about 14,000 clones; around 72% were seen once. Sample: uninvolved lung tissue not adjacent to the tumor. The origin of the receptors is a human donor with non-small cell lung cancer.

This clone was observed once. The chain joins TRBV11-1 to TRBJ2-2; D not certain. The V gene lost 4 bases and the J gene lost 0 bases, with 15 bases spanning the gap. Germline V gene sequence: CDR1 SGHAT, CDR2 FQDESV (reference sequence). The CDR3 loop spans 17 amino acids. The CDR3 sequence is CASSSAPEMTNTGELFF. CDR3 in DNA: TGTGCCAGCAGCTCGGCTCCAGAAATGACGAACACCGGGGAGCTGTTTTTT.

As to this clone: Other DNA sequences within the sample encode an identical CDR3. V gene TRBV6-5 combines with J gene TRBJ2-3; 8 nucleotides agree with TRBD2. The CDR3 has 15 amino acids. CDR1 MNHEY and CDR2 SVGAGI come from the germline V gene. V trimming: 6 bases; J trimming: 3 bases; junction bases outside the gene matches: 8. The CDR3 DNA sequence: TGTGCCAGCAGGAATAGCGGGGCTTCAACAGATACGCAGTATTTT. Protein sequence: CASRNSGASTDTQYF.

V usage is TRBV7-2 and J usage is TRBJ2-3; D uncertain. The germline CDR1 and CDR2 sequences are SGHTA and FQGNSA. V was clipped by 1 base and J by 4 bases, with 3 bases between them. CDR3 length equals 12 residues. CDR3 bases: TGTGCCAGCAGCTTAGGGGCAGATACGCAGTATTTT. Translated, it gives CASSLGADTQYF.

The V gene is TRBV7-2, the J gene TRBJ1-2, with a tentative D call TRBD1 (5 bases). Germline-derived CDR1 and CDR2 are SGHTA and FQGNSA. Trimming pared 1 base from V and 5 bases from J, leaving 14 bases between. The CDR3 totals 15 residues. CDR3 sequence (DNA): TGTGCCAGCAGCTTAGTTGGGGGTCCGGGTTATGGCTACACCTTC. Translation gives CASSLVGGPGYGYTF. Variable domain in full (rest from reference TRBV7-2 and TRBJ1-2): GAGVSQSPSNKVTEKGKDVELRCDPISGHTALYWYRQSLGQGLEFLIYFQGNSAPDKSGLPSDRFSAERTGGSVSTLTIQRTQQEDSAVYLCASSLVGGPGYGYTFGSGTRLTVV.